A selection of T cell receptor beta chains follows, all from one sample in a study of blood T cell repertoires in COVID-19. Method: immunoSEQ multiplex PCR; TCRdb's copy keeps in-frame clones and lacks some. The sample has approximately 400,000 clones; 81% are singletons. Sequenced sample: peripheral blood. These receptors all come from a human donor with acute or convalescent COVID-19. The donor label of this sample is uncertain. CDR3s include the opening cysteine and the closing phenylalanine or tryptophan. A D gene is named only where the DNA matches it firmly. The listing skips clone size in some rows; elsewhere it reads once, few, many or a size class.

- TRBJ1-5 few TRBV10-2 CASSPGLGMSNQPQHF TGCGCCAGCAGTCCAGGCCTCGGGATGAGCAATCAGCCCCAGCATTTT
TRBD2 TRBJ2-7 once TRBV13 CASSLGGGGVYEQYF TGTGCCAGCAGCTTAGGTGGCGGGGGAGTTTACGAGCAGTACTTC
TRBD1 TRBJ2-5 - TRBV7-9 CASSIGQGPQETQYF TGTGCCAGCAGTATAGGACAGGGTCCACAAGAGACCCAGTACTTC
TRBD2 TRBJ2-1 - TRBV5-6 CASSFGSAGDNEQFF TGTGCCAGCAGCTTCGGTAGCGCGGGGGACAATGAGCAGTTCTTC
- TRBJ2-3 - TRBV15 CATSTRKEGATDTQYF TGTGCCACCAGCACCCGGAAGGAGGGGGCGACAGATACGCAGTATTTT
TRBD1 TRBJ2-2 once TRBV24-1 CATMRGGIAGELFF TGTGCCACCATGAGAGGGGGCATCGCCGGGGAGCTGTTTTTT
- TRBJ2-7 - TRBV24-1 CATSDPGSYEQYF TGTGCCACCAGTGATCCGGGGAGTTATGAGCAGTACTTC
- TRBJ2-5 - TRBV19 CASSPVGRGVQETQYF TGTGCCAGTAGCCCCGTCGGGCGGGGCGTTCAAGAGACCCAGTACTTC
TRBD1 TRBJ1-5 - TRBV30 CAWNGQGHQPQHF TGTGCCTGGAACGGACAGGGGCATCAGCCCCAGCATTTT
TRBD1 TRBJ1-5 - TRBV28 CASSSLSGTGGAYSNQPQHF TGTGCCAGCAGTTCCCTATCCGGGACAGGGGGTGCTTATAGCAATCAGCCCCAGCATTTT
TRBD1 TRBJ1-2 few TRBV27 CASSSGTGGGGYGYTF TGTGCCAGCAGTTCCGGGACAGGGGGGGGTGGCTATGGCTACACCTTC
TRBD1 TRBJ1-1 - TRBV28 CASSPRQGKGTEAFF TGTGCCAGCAGTCCAAGACAGGGAAAGGGCACTGAAGCTTTCTTT
- TRBJ1-1 - TRBV6-5 CASGIWGGAGTEAFF TGTGCCAGCGGTATTTGGGGGGGCGCGGGTACTGAAGCTTTCTTT
- TRBJ2-3 - TRBV3-1/TRBV3-2 CASSQEGGTDTQYF TGTGCCAGCAGCCAAGAAGGCGGAACAGATACGCAGTATTTT
- TRBJ2-3 - TRBV18 CASSWDTNTDTQYF TGTGCCAGCTCATGGGACACCAACACAGATACGCAGTATTTT
TRBD1 TRBJ1-1 - TRBV11-2 CASSQHRGGTEAFF TGTGCCAGCAGCCAACACAGGGGTGGGACTGAAGCTTTCTTT
- TRBJ1-1 - TRBV9 CASSGNDGSTEAFF TGTGCCAGCAGCGGGAACGACGGGAGCACTGAAGCTTTCTTT
TRBD2 TRBJ2-7 - TRBV27 CASSRTGTRLAGGPYEQYF TGTGCCAGCAGTCGTACCGGGACACGACTAGCGGGGGGCCCTTACGAGCAGTACTTC
- TRBJ2-5 - TRBV18 CASSPGLGETQYF TGTGCCAGCTCACCGGGCCTGGGAGAGACCCAGTACTTC
- TRBJ1-1 - TRBV19 CASSLYRATEAFF TGTGCCAGTAGTTTATACAGGGCCACTGAAGCTTTCTTT
TRBD1 TRBJ2-1 - TRBV18 CASTRTGRTTVF TGTGCCAGCACTCGGACAGGGAGGACCACAGTCTTC
TRBD2 TRBJ2-3 once TRBV7-9 CASSLVRTSGGAGDTQYF TGTGCCAGCAGCTTAGTACGGACTAGCGGGGGGGCCGGAGATACGCAGTATTTT
TRBD1 TRBJ1-2 - TRBV5-1 CASSLFRGYGYTF TGCGCCAGCAGCTTGTTCAGGGGGTATGGCTACACCTTC
- TRBJ2-7 - TRBV11-3 CASSTDSSSYEQYF TGTGCCAGCAGCACAGACAGTAGCTCCTACGAGCAGTACTTC
- TRBJ1-2 once TRBV27 CASSLEGQILYGYTF TGTGCCAGCAGTCTCGAAGGACAGATCCTTTATGGCTACACCTTC
- TRBJ1-4 many TRBV2 CASSEGQGPVGNEKLFF TGTGCCAGCAGTGAAGGGCAGGGGCCGGTGGGGAATGAAAAACTGTTTTTT
- TRBJ2-2 - TRBV27 CASSLSARVGAGELFF TGTGCCAGCAGTTTATCAGCCCGGGTCGGTGCCGGGGAGCTGTTTTTT
- TRBJ2-1 - TRBV5-4 CASSFPQGGDEQFF TGTGCCAGCAGCTTCCCACAGGGGGGGGATGAGCAGTTCTTC